The 31 T cell receptor beta chains given below trace back to one sample, sequenced in a study of T-cell memory formation after mild COVID-19. TCRdb passed the 5' RACE reads through MiXCR, listing each CDR3 protein once. The sample has hundreds of thousands of distinct CDR3 sequences, about 16% seen once. The specimen was PBMCs or a T cell subset sorted from them (not recorded which). All receptors come from an adult woman who had mild COVID-19 (a few samples of this study predate the infection). Cell type and time point are not known.

This clonotype was counted between two and nine times. Here the CDR3 DNA reads TGCGCCAGCAGCTCGGGACTAGCGGCACAAGAGACCCAGTACTTC. Amino acid sequence: CASSSGLAAQETQYF. The chain combines TRBV5-1 with TRBJ2-5; 11 bases align to TRBD2. Looked up from germline, CDR1 is SGHRS and CDR2 is YFSETQ. The CDR3 spans 15 residues. J gave up 2 bases and V 3 bases, and 3 bases lay outside the gene matches. Full variable domain (remainder filled in from reference TRBV5-1 and TRBJ2-5): KAGVTQTPRYLIKTRGQQVTLSCSPISGHRSVSWYQQTPGQGLQFLFEYFSETQRNKGNFPGRFSGRQFSNSRSEMNVSTLELGDSALYLCASSSGLAAQETQYFGPGTRLLVL.

V is TRBV29-1 and J is TRBJ2-6, with D perhaps matching TRBD1 (6 bases). In germline, CDR1 is SQVTM, CDR2 ANQGSEA. The CDR3 is 17 amino acids. The V gene lost 2 bases and the J gene lost 2 bases, with 16 bases spanning the gap. The CDR3 loop reads CSVELGRGLPGANVLTF. In DNA, the CDR3 is TGCAGCGTTGAATTGGGCAGGGGCTTGCCTGGGGCCAACGTCCTGACTTTC.

This clonotype was detected a few times. This sequence joins TRBV12-3 or TRBV12-4 and TRBJ1-2, with TRBD1 as a possible D gene (5 bases). V was cut by 0 bases and J by 2 bases, with 10 bases left in between. The CDR3 is 15 residues long. The CDR3 sequence: CASSLASGGNYGYTF. CDR3 bases: TGTGCCAGCAGTTTAGCGTCTGGGGGAAACTATGGCTACACCTTC.

This clonotype was counted many times. This chain uses TRBV5-1 with TRBJ2-2; no reliable D call. Trimming removed 0 bases from V and 2 bases from J, with 11 bases in between. The CDR3 has 16 amino acids. Germline lookup yields CDR1 SGHRS and CDR2 YFSETQ. The DNA of the CDR3 is TGCGCCAGCAGCTTGGTGATGTCCGGCAACACCGGGGAGCTGTTTTTT. It encodes CASSLVMSGNTGELFF. The full variable domain, completed using reference TRBV5-1 and TRBJ2-2, is KAGVTQTPRYLIKTRGQQVTLSCSPISGHRSVSWYQQTPGQGLQFLFEYFSETQRNKGNFPGRFSGRQFSNSRSEMNVSTLELGDSALYLCASSLVMSGNTGELFFGEGSRLTVL.

Only a few counts were recorded for this clonotype. The chain employs TRBV7-9 and TRBJ1-1; TRBD1 aligns across 8 bases. This CDR3 has 17 residues. The ends lost 4 bases at V and 2 bases at J; junction bases unmatched: 12. Germline V CDR1 and CDR2: SEHNR, FQNEAQ (reference sequence). The CDR3 spells CASSYLSDRAKNTEAFF. The DNA of the CDR3 is TGTGCCAGCAGCTACCTATCGGACAGGGCCAAAAACACTGAAGCTTTCTTT.

The DNA of the CDR3 is TGTGCCAGCAGCGAAACATCGGGGCCGGTCTCTGGAAACACCATATATTTT. Translating it yields CASSETSGPVSGNTIYF. V gene TRBV9 combines with J gene TRBJ1-3, with a tentative D call TRBD1 (5 bases). CDR3 length: 17 amino acids. Germline-derived CDR1 and CDR2 are SGDLS and YYNGEE. The V end was cut by 3 bases, the J end by 0 bases, with 16 bases between.

The chain uses TRBV7-9 and TRBJ1-4; no clear D gene. V was clipped by 6 bases and J by 8 bases, with 16 bases between them. This CDR3 comprises 14 residues. The V gene's germline CDR1 is SEHNR and CDR2 FQNEAQ (reference sequence). CDR3 protein: CASRSRGYGEKLFF. The CDR3 nucleotides read TGTGCCAGCAGGTCCCGGGGTTATGGGGAAAAACTGTTTTTT.

This clonotype was detected only a few times. The chain links TRBV12-3 or TRBV12-4 to TRBJ2-1; D gene unclear. V was shortened by 4 bases and J by 10 bases, with 8 bases between the two germline ends. There are 11 residues in the CDR3. DNA for the CDR3: TGTGCCAGCAGTTCCCTTGAGGAGCAGTTCTTC. This encodes CASSSLEEQFF.

This sequence joins TRBV29-1 and TRBJ1-2, with TRBD1 matching 8 bases. V gave up 4 bases and J gave up 4 bases; unmatched junction bases: 5. The CDR3 has 13 amino acids. CDR1 is SQVTM, CDR2 ANQGSEA, per germline. CDR3 protein: CSVASGTGYGYTF. The DNA of the CDR3 is TGCAGCGTTGCGTCCGGGACAGGCTATGGCTACACCTTC.

The chain carries TRBV5-1 and TRBJ2-1; D could derive from TRBD1 or TRBD2 (5 bases each). The CDR3 totals 16 residues. Germline V gene data show CDR1 as SGHRS and CDR2 as YFSETQ. V dropped 0 bases and J dropped 4 bases, with 14 bases sitting between them. CDR3 DNA: TGCGCCAGCAGCTTGGACCCGGGGCATTCATACAATGAGCAGTTCTTC. The encoded protein is CASSLDPGHSYNEQFF.

This clonotype was picked up a small number of times. The gene calls are TRBV20-1 and TRBJ2-1; 13 bases align to TRBD2. With V trimmed by 3 bases and J by 5 bases, 7 bases remained unmatched. The germline V gene encodes CDR1 DFQATT and CDR2 SNEGSKA (reference sequence). The CDR3 covers 16 residues. The CDR3 loop is CSARPGLAGANNEQFF. CDR3 bases: TGCAGTGCTAGGCCAGGACTAGCGGGGGCCAACAATGAGCAGTTCTTC.

This chain joins TRBV27 and TRBJ1-6, with 9 bases that match TRBD1. CDR1 and CDR2 (germline): MNHEY, SMNVEV (reference sequence). The trim removed 6 bases at V and 8 bases at J, leaving 11 bases unmatched. CDR3 length: 16 amino acids. The CDR3 region is CASSRGTGRVYSPLHF. For the CDR3, the DNA is TGTGCCAGCAGCCGGGGGACAGGGAGGGTATATTCACCCCTCCACTTT.

The chain couples TRBV7-9 to TRBJ2-7; D is tentatively TRBD1 or TRBD2 (5 bases each). The CDR3 has 15 amino acids. Germline V gives CDR1 SEHNR, CDR2 FQNEAQ (reference sequence). V shed 8 bases and J shed 3 bases, with 20 bases lying between them. The CDR3 DNA reads TGTGCCAGCGCCGAAGGAGGTGGGGGACGCTACGAGCAGTACTTC. This encodes CASAEGGGGRYEQYF.

This clonotype turned up a few times. The V gene is TRBV28, the J gene TRBJ1-6, with D uncertain. Germline V gene sequence: CDR1 MDHEN, CDR2 SYDVKM. Trimming removed 5 bases from V and 4 bases from J, with 15 bases in between. The CDR3 is 16 amino acids. CDR3 region: CASSGGVGVYNSPLHF. CDR3 nucleotides: TGTGCCAGCAGTGGTGGAGTCGGAGTTTATAATTCACCCCTCCACTTT. Looking up the rest from reference TRBV28 and TRBJ1-6 gives the full variable domain: DVKVTQSSRYLVKRTGEKVFLECVQDMDHENMFWYRQDPGLGLRLIYFSYDVKMKEKGDIPEGYSVSREKKERFSLILESASTNQTSMYLCASSGGVGVYNSPLHFGNGTRLTVT.

This clonotype appeared a few times. This rearrangement joins TRBV29-1 to TRBJ2-7, with D unresolved. V gave up 4 bases and J gave up 3 bases, with 16 bases separating them. Per germline, CDR1 SQVTM and CDR2 ANQGSEA. The CDR3 extends over 14 amino acids. The CDR3 protein is CSVVRRGRLYEQYF. In nucleotides, the CDR3 is TGCAGCGTTGTCCGGCGAGGCCGGCTCTACGAGCAGTACTTC.

The CDR3 bases are TGCAGCGTTCAGGCGTATCGGGGCACTGAAGCTTTCTTT. It is translated as CSVQAYRGTEAFF. The rearrangement joins TRBV29-1 to TRBJ1-1; no reliable D call. Germline assignment: CDR1 SQVTM and CDR2 ANQGSEA. The CDR3 length is 13 residues. The V gene lost 5 bases and the J gene lost 4 bases, with 14 bases spanning the gap.

This clonotype was seen only a few times. The chain links TRBV12-3 or TRBV12-4 to TRBJ2-1, with D hard to call. Trimming took 2 bases from V and 3 from J, leaving 11 bases between them. This CDR3 has 15 amino acids. The CDR3 reads CASSLIPANYNEQFF. In nucleotides, the CDR3 is TGTGCCAGCAGTTTAATACCAGCCAACTACAATGAGCAGTTCTTC.

The gene calls are TRBV12-3 or TRBV12-4 and TRBJ2-1; D is tentatively TRBD1 or TRBD2 (7 bases each). CDR3 size: 16 residues. Between the trimmed V and J ends, which lost 6 bases and 4 bases, there was a span of 19 bases. This chain's CDR3 is CASSPGGAGLYNEQFF. The CDR3 DNA sequence: TGTGCCAGCAGCCCAGGGGGGGCAGGTCTTTACAATGAGCAGTTCTTC.

This sequence joins TRBV9 and TRBJ2-1; D gene ambiguous. CDR3 length equals 13 residues. Per the germline V gene, CDR1 is SGDLS and CDR2 is YYNGEE. Trimming removed 0 bases at V and 10 bases at J, with 11 bases between. CDR3 coding DNA: TGTGCCAGCAGCGTAGTTTCGAGCTTCGAGCAGTTCTTC. Its protein product is CASSVVSSFEQFF.

The rearrangement joins TRBV5-4 to TRBJ1-1; maybe TRBD1 (5 bases). The CDR3 spans 14 residues. Germline V gene sequence: CDR1 SGHNT, CDR2 YYREEE (reference sequence). Trimming stripped 3 bases from V and 2 bases from J, with 11 bases between. The CDR3 region is CASSSDSFNTEAFF. The CDR3 DNA sequence: TGTGCCAGCAGCTCTGACAGTTTCAACACTGAAGCTTTCTTT.

V gene TRBV3-1 combines with J gene TRBJ2-7, with 9 bases matching TRBD1. V lost 1 base and J lost 2; bases outside the gene matches: 24. The CDR3 runs 22 residues. Germline V gives CDR1 LGHDT, CDR2 YNNKEL (reference sequence). CDR3 sequence: CASSQVGPSAPGQGTSTYEQYF. The CDR3 coding sequence is TGTGCCAGCAGCCAAGTGGGGCCTTCCGCCCCGGGACAGGGCACCTCAACCTACGAGCAGTACTTC.

This clonotype turned up a few times. This chain links TRBV20-1 with TRBJ2-3, with TRBD2 as a possible D gene (5 bases). Germline loops: CDR1 DFQATT, CDR2 SNEGSKA (reference sequence). V was clipped by 2 bases and J by 2 bases, with 11 bases between them. The CDR3 sequence is 14 residues long. DNA of the CDR3: TGCAGTGCTAGATACACTAGATCCACAGATACGCAGTATTTT. Translating it yields CSARYTRSTDTQYF.

The V and J genes are TRBV12-3 or TRBV12-4 and TRBJ2-1, with unresolved D. This CDR3 is 12 amino acids long. V was cut by 3 bases and J by 9 bases, with 9 bases left in between. Written as DNA, the CDR3 is TGTGCCAGCAGTTTGACTTTCGGTGAGCAGTTCTTC. Amino acids: CASSLTFGEQFF.

The chain combines TRBV5-5 with TRBJ2-1; D gene unclear. CDR3 length: 15 residues. Germline CDR1 reads SGHKS; CDR2 reads YYEKEE (reference sequence). Trimming cost V 0 bases and J 3 bases, with 10 bases left between them. The CDR3 sequence is CASSLDNTLYNEQFF. In nucleotides, the CDR3 is TGTGCCAGCAGCTTGGACAACACACTCTACAATGAGCAGTTCTTC. The variable domain in full, completed from reference TRBV5-5 and TRBJ2-1, reads DAGVTQSPTHLIKTRGQQVTLRCSPISGHKSVSWYQQVLGQGPQFIFQYYEKEERGRGNFPDRFSARQFPNYSSELNVNALLLGDSALYLCASSLDNTLYNEQFFGPGTRLTVL.

V usage is TRBV24-1 and J usage is TRBJ2-1, with TRBD2 matching over 14 bases. The CDR3 contains 16 residues. Germline V gene lookup returns CDR1 KGHDR and CDR2 SFDVKD. With V trimmed by 4 bases and J by 12 bases, 10 bases remained unmatched. The CDR3 DNA reads TGTGCCACCAGTGAGGCCGGGACTAGCGGGAGATTGGGGCAGTTCTTC. Protein product: CATSEAGTSGRLGQFF.

This chain links TRBV5-1 with TRBJ2-1; 11 bases align to TRBD2. The V gene's germline CDR1 is SGHRS and CDR2 YFSETQ. V gave up 4 bases and J gave up 7 bases; unmatched junction bases: 7. The CDR3 totals 15 residues. DNA of the CDR3: TGCGCCAGCAGCGTGACTAGCGGGATTGGTAATGAGCAGTTCTTC. This codes for CASSVTSGIGNEQFF. The complete variable domain, with remaining parts taken from reference TRBV5-1 and TRBJ2-1, reads KAGVTQTPRYLIKTRGQQVTLSCSPISGHRSVSWYQQTPGQGLQFLFEYFSETQRNKGNFPGRFSGRQFSNSRSEMNVSTLELGDSALYLCASSVTSGIGNEQFFGPGTRLTVL.

The V call is TRBV4-2, the J call TRBJ2-3; unclear D gene. The CDR3 covers 16 residues. CDR1 and CDR2 from the germline V gene are LGHNA and YNFKEQ. V gave up 0 bases and J gave up 6 bases, with 16 bases separating them. This CDR3 reads CASSQEQVHLGDTQYF. CDR3 nucleotides: TGTGCCAGCAGCCAAGAGCAGGTCCACCTTGGGGATACGCAGTATTTT.

This clonotype was detected ten times or more. V is TRBV7-9 and J is TRBJ2-5, with D possibly matching TRBD2 (6 bases). The germline V gene encodes CDR1 SEHNR and CDR2 FQNEAQ (reference sequence). V was clipped by 1 base and J by 5 bases, with 20 bases between them. The CDR3 is made up of 17 amino acids. This CDR3 is CASSLGRGAGKSETQYF. CDR3 DNA sequence: TGTGCCAGCAGCTTAGGCCGCGGGGCAGGGAAGTCGGAGACCCAGTACTTC. The full variable domain, completed using reference TRBV7-9 and TRBJ2-5, is DTGVSQNPRHKITKRGQNVTFRCDPISEHNRLYWYRQTLGQGPEFLTYFQNEAQLEKSRLLSDRFSAERPKGSFSTLEIQRTEQGDSAMYLCASSLGRGAGKSETQYFGPGTRLLVL.

CDR3 coding DNA: TGTGCCACCAGTGATTTGCCTGGGAATCAGCCCCAGCATTTT. As protein: CATSDLPGNQPQHF. The chain uses TRBV24-1 and TRBJ1-5; D remains unclear. Trimming pared 0 bases from V and 4 bases from J, leaving 6 bases between. Germline loops: CDR1 KGHDR, CDR2 SFDVKD. The CDR3 is 14 amino acids.

This clonotype has just a few counts. At one end, the junction sequence differs from germline, possibly due to a read error. This rearrangement joins TRBV10-3 to TRBJ1-1; 8 nucleotides align to TRBD1. Germline CDR1 reads ENHRY; CDR2 reads SYGVKD. The CDR3 extends over 14 amino acids. CDR3 sequence reads: CAISESDSATGGVF. The CDR3 DNA follows: TGTGCCATCAGTGAGTCGGATTCCGCCACAGGGGGTGTCTTT.

The chain recombines TRBV7-3 with TRBJ2-1, with D possibly TRBD2 on 5 matching bases. Trimming pared 4 bases from V and 6 bases from J, leaving 10 bases between. The CDR3 covers 13 residues. Germline-derived CDR1 and CDR2 are SGHTA and FQGTGA. The CDR3 protein is CASSSERPNEQFF. The CDR3 DNA sequence: TGTGCCAGCAGCTCCGAGCGGCCCAATGAGCAGTTCTTC.